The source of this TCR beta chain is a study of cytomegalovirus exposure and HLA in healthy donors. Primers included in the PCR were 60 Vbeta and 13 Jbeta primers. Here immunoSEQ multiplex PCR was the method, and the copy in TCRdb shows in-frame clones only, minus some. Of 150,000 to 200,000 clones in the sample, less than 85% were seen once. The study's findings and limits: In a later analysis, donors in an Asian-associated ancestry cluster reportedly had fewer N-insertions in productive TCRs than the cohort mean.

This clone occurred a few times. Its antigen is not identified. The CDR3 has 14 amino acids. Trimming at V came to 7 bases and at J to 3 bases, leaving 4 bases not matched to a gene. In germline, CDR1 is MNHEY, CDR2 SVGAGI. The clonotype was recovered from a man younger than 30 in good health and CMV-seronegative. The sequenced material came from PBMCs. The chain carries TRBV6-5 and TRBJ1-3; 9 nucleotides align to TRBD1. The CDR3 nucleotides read TGTGCCAGCAAACAGGGGGCTTATGGAAACACCATATATTTT. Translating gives CASKQGAYGNTIYF.